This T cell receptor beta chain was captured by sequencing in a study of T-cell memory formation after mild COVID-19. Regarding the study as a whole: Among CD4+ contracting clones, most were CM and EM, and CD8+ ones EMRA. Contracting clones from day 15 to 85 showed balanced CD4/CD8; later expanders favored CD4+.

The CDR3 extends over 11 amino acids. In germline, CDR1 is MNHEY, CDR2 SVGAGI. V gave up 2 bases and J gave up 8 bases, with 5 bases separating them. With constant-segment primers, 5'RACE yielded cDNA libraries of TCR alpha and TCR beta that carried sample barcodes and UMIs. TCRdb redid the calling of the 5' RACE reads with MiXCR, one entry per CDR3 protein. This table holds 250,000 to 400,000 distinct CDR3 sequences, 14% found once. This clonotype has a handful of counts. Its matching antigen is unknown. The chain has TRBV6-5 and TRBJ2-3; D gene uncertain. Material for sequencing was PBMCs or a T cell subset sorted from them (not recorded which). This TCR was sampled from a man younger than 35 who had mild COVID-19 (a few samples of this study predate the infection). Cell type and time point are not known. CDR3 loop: CASSYRGTQYF. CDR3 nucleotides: TGTGCCAGCAGTTACCGCGGTACGCAGTATTTT.